This T cell receptor beta chain was obtained from a study of cytotoxic CD8 clonotypes in ibrutinib-treated CLL. TCRdb's table, derived via immunoSEQ multiplex PCR, lists solely in-frame clones and lacks some. Here the sample spans some 98,000 clones, around four fifths being singletons. To note about this clone: What it binds is unknown.

General study results and limits: Rare overall, public clonotypes shrank or held steady under therapy. Circulating CD8+ T-cell counts were tracked by baseline clonality, which exceeded that of age-matched healthy donors.

The clonotype comes from a human donor with chronic lymphocytic leukemia. Specimen: PBMCs, collected after 12 months of ibrutinib treatment.

CDR3 in DNA: TGTGCCAGCAGTGAGAGGGTTGACAGGGCGGACTCACCCCTCCACTTT. This codes for CASSERVDRADSPLHF. V is TRBV2 and J is TRBJ1-6; 7 bases fit TRBD1. The germline V gene has CDR1 SNHLY and CDR2 FYNNEI. After removal of 3 bases from V and 10 bases from J, the junction contained 12 bases not matched to a gene. This CDR3 contains 16 residues.